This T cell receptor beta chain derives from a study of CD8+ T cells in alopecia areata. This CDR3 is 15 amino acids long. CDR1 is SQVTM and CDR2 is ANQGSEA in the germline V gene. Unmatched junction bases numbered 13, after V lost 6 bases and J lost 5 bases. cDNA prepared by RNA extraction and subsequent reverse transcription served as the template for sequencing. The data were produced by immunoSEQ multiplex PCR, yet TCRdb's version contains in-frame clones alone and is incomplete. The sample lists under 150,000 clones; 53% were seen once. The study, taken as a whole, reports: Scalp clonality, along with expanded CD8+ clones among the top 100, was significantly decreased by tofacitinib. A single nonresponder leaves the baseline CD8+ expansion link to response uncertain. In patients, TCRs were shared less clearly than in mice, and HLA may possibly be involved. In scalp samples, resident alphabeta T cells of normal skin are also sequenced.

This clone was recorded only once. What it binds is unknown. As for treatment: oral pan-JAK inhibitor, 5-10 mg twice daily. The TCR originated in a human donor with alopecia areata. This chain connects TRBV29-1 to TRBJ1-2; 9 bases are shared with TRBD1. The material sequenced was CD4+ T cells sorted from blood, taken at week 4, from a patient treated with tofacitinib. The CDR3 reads CSVLPPDRGYYGYTF. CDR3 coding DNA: TGCAGCGTGTTACCGCCCGACAGGGGGTATTATGGCTACACCTTC.